These T cell receptor beta chains were read from a single sample in a study of blood T cell repertoires in COVID-19. Generated by immunoSEQ multiplex PCR, the TCRdb table keeps only in-frame clones and is missing some. The table has about 58,000 clones, approximately 91% seen once. Material: peripheral blood. These receptor sequences come from a woman in her 70s with active COVID-19. The CDR3 runs from the conserved cysteine through the conserved F or W. A row's size may be missing; if present it is once, few, many or a size class.

j_call: TRBJ2-3; v_call: TRBV21-1; clone_size: -; cdr3_aa: CASSPHLGLAGVLGTDTQYF
j_call: TRBJ1-5; v_call: TRBV2; clone_size: -; cdr3_aa: CASSALYGSNQPQHF
j_call: TRBJ2-7; v_call: TRBV5-1; clone_size: -; cdr3_aa: CASSATGLQYYEQYF
j_call: TRBJ1-2; v_call: TRBV6-1; clone_size: -; cdr3_aa: CASSEESRAYGYTF
j_call: TRBJ2-5; v_call: TRBV18; clone_size: -; cdr3_aa: CASSSQGAETQYF
j_call: TRBJ1-6; v_call: TRBV27; clone_size: -; cdr3_aa: CASSLQGSPLHF
j_call: TRBJ2-1; v_call: TRBV5-1; clone_size: -; cdr3_aa: CASSLLLSAGGGNEQFF
j_call: TRBJ2-5; v_call: TRBV27; clone_size: -; cdr3_aa: CASSSQRQSLGETQYF
j_call: TRBJ2-1; v_call: TRBV7-6; clone_size: -; cdr3_aa: CASSFQGTGSYNEQFF
j_call: TRBJ2-5; v_call: TRBV5-1; clone_size: -; cdr3_aa: CASSSRESTQYF
j_call: TRBJ1-3; v_call: TRBV19; clone_size: -; cdr3_aa: CASSVAGSGNTIYF
j_call: TRBJ2-7; v_call: TRBV28; clone_size: -; cdr3_aa: CASSSSGLAGGLMLYEQYF
j_call: TRBJ2-1; v_call: TRBV28; clone_size: -; cdr3_aa: CASWGVSYNEQFF
j_call: TRBJ2-1; v_call: TRBV19; clone_size: -; cdr3_aa: CASSYNRLAGDSNEQFF
j_call: TRBJ1-1; v_call: TRBV7-8; clone_size: -; cdr3_aa: CASSSLAQGMSEAFF
j_call: TRBJ2-7; v_call: TRBV13; clone_size: -; cdr3_aa: CASSPRGSTYEQYF
j_call: TRBJ2-7; v_call: TRBV5-1; clone_size: -; cdr3_aa: CASSLPQGINEQYF
j_call: TRBJ1-2; v_call: TRBV12-5; clone_size: -; cdr3_aa: CASGLWTENGYTF
j_call: TRBJ1-1; v_call: TRBV19; clone_size: -; cdr3_aa: CASKGADTEAFF
j_call: TRBJ2-1; v_call: TRBV7-8; clone_size: once; cdr3_aa: CASSTREIAYNEQFF
j_call: TRBJ1-2; v_call: TRBV28; clone_size: -; cdr3_aa: CASSLLGTGYNYGYTF
j_call: TRBJ2-2; v_call: TRBV3-1/TRBV3-2; clone_size: -; cdr3_aa: CASSQGGLYTGELFF
j_call: TRBJ2-2; v_call: TRBV7-9; clone_size: -; cdr3_aa: CASILSWTGNTGELFF
j_call: TRBJ1-1; v_call: TRBV6-5; clone_size: -; cdr3_aa: CASSYSTGQVNTEAFF
j_call: TRBJ2-2; v_call: TRBV7-2; clone_size: -; cdr3_aa: CASSLRWTGSTGELFF
j_call: TRBJ2-5; v_call: TRBV27; clone_size: -; cdr3_aa: CASSPGTSPRGKETQYF
j_call: TRBJ1-2; v_call: TRBV11-2; clone_size: -; cdr3_aa: CASSSQVGANYGYTF
j_call: TRBJ2-5; v_call: TRBV3-1/TRBV3-2; clone_size: -; cdr3_aa: CASSQNSGMEETQYF
j_call: TRBJ1-2; v_call: TRBV19; clone_size: few; cdr3_aa: CASSTDRWGYGYTF
j_call: TRBJ2-1; v_call: TRBV7-9; clone_size: once; cdr3_aa: CASSLAETSGSSPYNEQFF
j_call: TRBJ1-2; v_call: TRBV2; clone_size: once; cdr3_aa: CASSGDRGGGYTF
j_call: TRBJ1-6; v_call: TRBV2; clone_size: -; cdr3_aa: CASTVETGDNSPLHF
j_call: TRBJ2-7; v_call: TRBV27; clone_size: -; cdr3_aa: CASSSPGTSDEQYF
j_call: TRBJ2-2; v_call: TRBV19; clone_size: -; cdr3_aa: CASSIGIRRESTGELFF
j_call: TRBJ2-5; v_call: TRBV5-4; clone_size: -; cdr3_aa: CASSYRTSRETQYF
j_call: TRBJ2-6; v_call: TRBV28; clone_size: -; cdr3_aa: CASTPLAELSGANVLTF
j_call: TRBJ2-7; v_call: TRBV5-5; clone_size: -; cdr3_aa: CASSPDIGRVYEQYF